This T cell receptor (beta chain) was profiled in a study of blood T cells in healthy people across ages. A second PCR, run for about 7 to 11 cycles, used a sample-barcoded 5' primer plus a J-beta primer mix. TCRdb reanalysed the 5' RACE reads using MiXCR and keeps one entry per CDR3 protein. This table holds hundreds of thousands of distinct CDR3 sequences, around half found once. The receptor was isolated from a man older than 75 in good health. Sequencing was carried out using blood.

CDR3 sequence: CASSLLVEQYF. The CDR3 region has the DNA TGTGCCAGCAGCCTTCTCGTTGAGCAGTACTTC. The chain employs TRBV5-5 and TRBJ2-7; D uncertain. CDR3 size: 11 residues. Germline CDR1 reads SGHKS; CDR2 reads YYEKEE (reference sequence). V lost 4 bases, J lost 7 bases, and 9 bases lay in between.